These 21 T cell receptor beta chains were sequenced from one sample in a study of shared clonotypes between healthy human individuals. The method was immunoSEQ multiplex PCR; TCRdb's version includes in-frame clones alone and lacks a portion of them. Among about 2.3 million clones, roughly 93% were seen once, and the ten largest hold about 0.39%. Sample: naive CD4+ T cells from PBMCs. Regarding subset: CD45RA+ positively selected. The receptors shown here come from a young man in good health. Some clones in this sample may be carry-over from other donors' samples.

Here the CDR3 reads CASSEAHGTGYYGYTF. The CDR3 DNA sequence: TGTGCCAGCAGTGAAGCTCACGGGACAGGGTACTATGGCTACACCTTC. The chain recombines TRBV6-1 with TRBJ1-2, with TRBD1 matching over 9 bases. The J segment lost 3 bases and the V segment lost 0 bases, leaving 5 bases of the junction unmatched. Germline CDR1 MNHNS, CDR2 SASEGT. The length of the CDR3 is 16 residues.

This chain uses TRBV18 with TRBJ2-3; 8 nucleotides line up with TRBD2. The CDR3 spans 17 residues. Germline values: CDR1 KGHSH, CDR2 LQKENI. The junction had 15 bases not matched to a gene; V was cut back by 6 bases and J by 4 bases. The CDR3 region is CASSPLTSGFSADTQYF. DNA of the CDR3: TGTGCCAGCTCGCCCCTAACTAGCGGCTTTAGCGCAGATACGCAGTATTTT.

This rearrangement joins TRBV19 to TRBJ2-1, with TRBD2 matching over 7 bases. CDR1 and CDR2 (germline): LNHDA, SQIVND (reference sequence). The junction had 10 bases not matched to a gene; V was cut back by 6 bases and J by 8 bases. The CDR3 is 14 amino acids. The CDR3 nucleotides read TGTGCCAGTAGACCAGGACTAGATCGGGATGAGCAGTTCTTC. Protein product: CASRPGLDRDEQFF.

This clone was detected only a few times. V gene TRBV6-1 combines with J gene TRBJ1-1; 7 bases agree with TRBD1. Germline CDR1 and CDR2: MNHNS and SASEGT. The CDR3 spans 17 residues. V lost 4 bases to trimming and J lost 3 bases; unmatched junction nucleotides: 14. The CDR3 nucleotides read TGTGCCAGCAGTGGGCAGCTAACAGGGGTGTTTCACACTGAAGCTTTCTTT. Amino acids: CASSGQLTGVFHTEAFF.

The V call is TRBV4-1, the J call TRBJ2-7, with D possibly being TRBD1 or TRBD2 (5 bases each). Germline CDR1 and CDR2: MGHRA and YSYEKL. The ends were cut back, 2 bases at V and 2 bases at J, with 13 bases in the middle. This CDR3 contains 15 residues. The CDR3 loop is CASSQPRDGAYEQYF. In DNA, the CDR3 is TGCGCCAGCAGCCAACCTCGGGACGGAGCCTACGAGCAGTACTTC.

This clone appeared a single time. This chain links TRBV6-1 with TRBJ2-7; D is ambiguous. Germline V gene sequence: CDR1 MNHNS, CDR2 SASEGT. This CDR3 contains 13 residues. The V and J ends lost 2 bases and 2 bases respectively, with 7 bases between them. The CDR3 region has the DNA TGTGCCAGCAGTGAATCCCTAACCTACGAGCAGTACTTC. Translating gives CASSESLTYEQYF.

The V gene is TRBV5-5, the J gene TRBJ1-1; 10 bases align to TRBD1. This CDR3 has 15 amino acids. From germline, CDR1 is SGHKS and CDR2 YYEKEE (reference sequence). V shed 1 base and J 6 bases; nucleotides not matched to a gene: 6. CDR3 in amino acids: CASSLYRTGGAEAFF. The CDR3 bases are TGTGCCAGCAGCTTGTATCGGACAGGGGGGGCTGAAGCTTTCTTT. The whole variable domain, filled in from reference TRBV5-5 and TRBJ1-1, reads DAGVTQSPTHLIKTRGQQVTLRCSPISGHKSVSWYQQVLGQGPQFIFQYYEKEERGRGNFPDRFSARQFPNYSSELNVNALLLGDSALYLCASSLYRTGGAEAFFGQGTRLTVV.

CDR3 coding DNA: TGTGCCAGTAGTATAGGCGGGGGAGACACTGAAGCTTTCTTT. It codes for CASSIGGGDTEAFF. The chain is built from TRBV19 and TRBJ1-1; a weak D match, TRBD1 (5 bases). Trimming removed 1 base from V and 3 bases from J, with 9 bases in between. The CDR3 is 14 residues long. Germline assignment: CDR1 LNHDA and CDR2 SQIVND (reference sequence). The full variable domain, in which reference TRBV19 and TRBJ1-1 provide the parts outside the CDR3, is DGGITQSPKYLFRKEGQNVTLSCEQNLNHDAMYWYRQDPGQGLRLIYYSQIVNDFQKGDIAEGYSVSREKKESFPLTVTSAQKNPTAFYLCASSIGGGDTEAFFGQGTRLTVV.

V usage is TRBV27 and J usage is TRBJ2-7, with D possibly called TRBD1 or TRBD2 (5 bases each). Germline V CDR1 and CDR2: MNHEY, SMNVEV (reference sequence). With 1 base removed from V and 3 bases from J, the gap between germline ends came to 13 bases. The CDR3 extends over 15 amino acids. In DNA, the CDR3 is TGTGCCAGCAGTTTATTACGGGACCGATTCTACGAGCAGTACTTC. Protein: CASSLLRDRFYEQYF.

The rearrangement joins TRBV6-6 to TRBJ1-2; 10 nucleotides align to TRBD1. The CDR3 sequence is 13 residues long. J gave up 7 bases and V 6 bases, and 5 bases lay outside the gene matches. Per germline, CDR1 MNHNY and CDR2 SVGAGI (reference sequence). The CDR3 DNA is TGTGCCAGCAGAGAGGGACAGGGGAGTGGCTACACCTTC. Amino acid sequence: CASREGQGSGYTF.

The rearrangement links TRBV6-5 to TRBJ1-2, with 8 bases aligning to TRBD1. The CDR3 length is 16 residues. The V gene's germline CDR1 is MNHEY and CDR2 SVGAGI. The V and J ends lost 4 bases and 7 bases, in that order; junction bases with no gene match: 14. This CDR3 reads CASSSFTGGRRGGYTF. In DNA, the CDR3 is TGTGCCAGCAGTTCTTTTACAGGGGGGAGAAGAGGTGGCTACACCTTC.

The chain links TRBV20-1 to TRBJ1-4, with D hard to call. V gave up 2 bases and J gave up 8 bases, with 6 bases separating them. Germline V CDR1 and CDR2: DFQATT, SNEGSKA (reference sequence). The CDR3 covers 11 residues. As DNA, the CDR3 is TGCAGTGCTAGACAACAGGAAAAACTGTTTTTT. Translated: CSARQQEKLFF.

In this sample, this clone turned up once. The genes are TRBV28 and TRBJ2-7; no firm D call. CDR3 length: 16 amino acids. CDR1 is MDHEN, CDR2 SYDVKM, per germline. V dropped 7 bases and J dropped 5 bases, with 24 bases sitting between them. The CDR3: CASKSRLWGQEDEQYF. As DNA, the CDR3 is TGTGCCAGCAAAAGCCGCCTTTGGGGTCAGGAAGACGAGCAGTACTTC.

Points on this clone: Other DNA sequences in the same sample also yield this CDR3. The CDR3 sequence is CASSLGQGANQPQHF. CDR3 coding DNA: TGCGCCAGCAGCTTGGGGCAGGGGGCTAATCAGCCCCAGCATTTT. V usage is TRBV5-1 and J usage is TRBJ1-5, with 8 bases matching TRBD1. The germline V gene has CDR1 SGHRS and CDR2 YFSETQ. V was pared by 0 bases and J by 4 bases, with 3 bases of the junction left unmatched. The length of the CDR3 is 15 residues.

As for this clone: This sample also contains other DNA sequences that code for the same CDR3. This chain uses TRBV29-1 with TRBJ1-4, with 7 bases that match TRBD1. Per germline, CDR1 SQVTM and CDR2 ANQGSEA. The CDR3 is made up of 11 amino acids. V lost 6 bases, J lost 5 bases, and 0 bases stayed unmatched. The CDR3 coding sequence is TGCAGCGTGGGACAGAATGAAAAACTGTTTTTT. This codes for CSVGQNEKLFF.

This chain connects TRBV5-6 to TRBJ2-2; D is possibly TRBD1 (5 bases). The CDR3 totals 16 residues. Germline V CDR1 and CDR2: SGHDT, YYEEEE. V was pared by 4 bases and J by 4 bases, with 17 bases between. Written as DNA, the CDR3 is TGTGCCAGCAGCCCGCCAAGGGGTTCGGGCACCGGGGAGCTGTTTTTT. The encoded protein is CASSPPRGSGTGELFF.

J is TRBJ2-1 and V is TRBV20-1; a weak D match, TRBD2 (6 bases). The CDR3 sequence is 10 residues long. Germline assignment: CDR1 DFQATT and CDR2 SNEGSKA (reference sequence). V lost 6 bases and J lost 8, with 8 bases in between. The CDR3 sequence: CSAEGDEQFF. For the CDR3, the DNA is TGCAGTGCGGAGGGCGATGAGCAGTTCTTC.

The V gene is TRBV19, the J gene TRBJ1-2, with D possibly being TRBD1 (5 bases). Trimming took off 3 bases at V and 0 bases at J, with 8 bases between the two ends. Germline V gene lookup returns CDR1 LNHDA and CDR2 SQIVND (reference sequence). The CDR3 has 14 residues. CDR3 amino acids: CASSISGSNYGYTF. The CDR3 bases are TGTGCCAGTAGTATTTCAGGGTCTAACTATGGCTACACCTTC.

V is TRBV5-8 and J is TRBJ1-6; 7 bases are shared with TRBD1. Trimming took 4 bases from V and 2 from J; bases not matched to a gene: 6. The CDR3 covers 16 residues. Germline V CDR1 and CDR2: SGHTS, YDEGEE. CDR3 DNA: TGTGCCAGCAGCCGGGGACAGCGGCCCTATAATTCACCCCTCCACTTT. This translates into CASSRGQRPYNSPLHF.

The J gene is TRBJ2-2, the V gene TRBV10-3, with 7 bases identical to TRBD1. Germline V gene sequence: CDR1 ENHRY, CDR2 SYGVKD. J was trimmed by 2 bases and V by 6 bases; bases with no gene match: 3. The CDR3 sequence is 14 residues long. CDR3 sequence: CAIRGDSNTGELFF. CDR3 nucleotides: TGTGCCATCAGGGGGGACAGTAACACCGGGGAGCTGTTTTTT.

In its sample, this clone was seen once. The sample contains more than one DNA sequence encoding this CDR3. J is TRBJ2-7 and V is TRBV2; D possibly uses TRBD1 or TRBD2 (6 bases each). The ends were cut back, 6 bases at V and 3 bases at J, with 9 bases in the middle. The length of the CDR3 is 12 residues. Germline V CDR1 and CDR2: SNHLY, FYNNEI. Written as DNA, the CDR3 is TGTGCCAGCAGGGGGGGCGGCTACGAGCAGTACTTC. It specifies CASRGGGYEQYF.